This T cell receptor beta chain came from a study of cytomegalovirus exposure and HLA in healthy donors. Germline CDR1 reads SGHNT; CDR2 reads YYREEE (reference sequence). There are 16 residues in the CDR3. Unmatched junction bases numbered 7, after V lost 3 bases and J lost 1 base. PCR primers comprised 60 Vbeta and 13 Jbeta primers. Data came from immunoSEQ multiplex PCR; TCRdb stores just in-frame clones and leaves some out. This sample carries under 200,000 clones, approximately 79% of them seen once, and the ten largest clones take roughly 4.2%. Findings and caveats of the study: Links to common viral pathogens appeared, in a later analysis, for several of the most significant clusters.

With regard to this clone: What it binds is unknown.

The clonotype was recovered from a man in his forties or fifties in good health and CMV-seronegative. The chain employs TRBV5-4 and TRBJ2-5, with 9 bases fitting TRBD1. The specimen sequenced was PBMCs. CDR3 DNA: TGTGCCAGCAGCTACCCGGGACAGGGTGTCCAAGAGACCCAGTACTTC. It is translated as CASSYPGQGVQETQYF. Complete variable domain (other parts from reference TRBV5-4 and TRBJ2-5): ETGVTQSPTHLIKTRGQQVTLRCSSQSGHNTVSWYQQALGQGPQFIFQYYREEENGRGNFPPRFSGLQFPNYSSELNVNALELDDSALYLCASSYPGQGVQETQYFGPGTRLLVL.